The present T cell receptor (beta chain) was sequenced within a study of blood T cell repertoires in COVID-19. On the study more broadly: Both acute and convalescent COVID-19 samples were obtained from the United States, Italy and Spain. T cells, B-cell-depleted T cells, or PBMCs provided the cDNA or gDNA that served as material.

In the authors' workflow: Scientists estimated how many nucleated cells there were by amplifying reference gene primers. TCRdb keeps only in-frame clones here, not all; method: immunoSEQ multiplex PCR. The V and J calls and clone size are taken from that table; D and trimming were inferred from the DNA. The sample consists of a few hundred thousand clones, more than 75% of them appearing once. Enrollees, about 18 to 90 years old, lived in 24 US areas. The V gene lost 8 bases and the J gene lost 4 bases, with 14 bases spanning the gap. The CDR3 is 13 residues long. Germline V gene data show CDR1 as SNHLY and CDR2 as FYNNEI.

The V and J genes are TRBV2 and TRBJ1-1; D gene unclear. Sequenced sample: PBMCs or T cells enriched from blood (not recorded which). The origin of this receptor is a man aged 35-49 years in a cohort exposed to, infected with or recovered from COVID-19 (not recorded which). The DNA for the CDR3 is TGTGCCAGCCTTATTACACTAAGCACTGAAGCTTTCTTT. As protein: CASLITLSTEAFF.